This T cell receptor beta chain was recorded in a study of shared clonotypes between healthy human individuals. Across the whole study: Contributing individuals were a couple of females and a few males aged 18 to 49.

Repertoires were generated with immunoSEQ multiplex PCR, while TCRdb's copy carries only in-frame clones and drops some. Of about 490,000 clones in the sample, about 85% were seen once. About this clone itself: With only one base between it and a far larger clone, this is likely a read error. The same CDR3 arises from other DNA sequences in this sample as well.

The CDR3 extends over 15 amino acids. Germline lookup yields CDR1 SGHRS and CDR2 YFSETQ. The study drew its donors from healthy HIV-negative adults without recent acute infections or vaccinations. Genomic DNA, for the unsorted samples, came from about 90 million PBMCs. Sequenced sample: PBMCs. The clonotype was recovered from a woman aged 40 to 50 in good health. Some clones in this sample may be carry-over from other donors' samples. The chain links TRBV5-1 to TRBJ2-2; 9 bases fit TRBD2. The CDR3 region is CASSVGLAITGELFF. The CDR3 coding sequence is TGCGCCAGCTCTGTGGGACTAGCTATCACCGGGGAGCTATTTTTT.